This T cell receptor beta chain was observed in a study of cytomegalovirus exposure and HLA in healthy donors. Study findings and constraints: Associated with cytomegalovirus, according to the listing, were about 160 TCR beta chains. Follow-up analysis later connected one missense variant in DCLRE1C with trimming of TCR beta V- and J-genes.

On this clone: What it binds is unknown.

This CDR3 region has 16 residues. The ends were cut back, 0 bases at V and 2 bases at J, with 13 bases in the middle. Germline assignment: CDR1 SGHTA and CDR2 FQGTGA. PCR involved 60 Vbeta and 13 Jbeta primers. Method: immunoSEQ multiplex PCR; TCRdb's copy keeps in-frame clones and lacks some. The table shows some 87,000 clones, with roughly 58% occurring only once. This TCR was recovered from a woman aged 25 to 39 in good health and CMV-seropositive. The specimen sequenced was PBMCs. V gene TRBV7-3 combines with J gene TRBJ2-5, with D uncertain. The CDR3 bases are TGTGCCAGCAGCTTAACCGGTCCCCTATCGCAAGAGACCCAGTACTTC. This encodes CASSLTGPLSQETQYF.